The clone carrying this T cell receptor (beta chain) was seen only a few times. Its antigen remains unidentified. The data belong to a study of T-cell reconstitution after alpha-beta-depleted transplantation in children. The germline V gene has CDR1 SGHVS and CDR2 FNYEAQ. The CDR3 length is 14 residues. The ends were cut back, 6 bases at V and 7 bases at J, with 16 bases in the middle. Using unique molecular identifiers, the investigators prepared the TCRbeta library. TCRdb re-derived calls from the PCR reads in MiXCR, one entry per CDR3 protein. The sample carries 200,000 to 250,000 distinct CDR3 sequences, roughly 8.1% recorded once. Study-wide results and limits: About two months after transplant, alpha-beta T cells reportedly came from several hundred expanded graft clones.

The source was PBMCs, mostly from graft donor cells, collected 360 days after TCRalphabeta/CD19-depleted stem cell transplant. This receptor was taken from a male patient aged 2-10 years who had a stem cell transplant for acute myeloid leukemia, so the T cells may come from the graft donor. The V and J genes are TRBV7-6 and TRBJ2-1; the D gene is possibly TRBD2 (6 bases). The CDR3 coding sequence is TGTGCCAGCAGTAAAATGGAGGGCCTGAATGAGCAGTTCTTC. It is translated as CASSKMEGLNEQFF.